This T cell receptor (beta chain) comes out of a study of tumor-infiltrating lymphocytes in primary liver carcinoma. Study-wide findings and caveats: Blood fell significantly below tumors in its top-250-clone fraction (p = 0.039). Tumor region pairs outstripped tumor-adjacent and tumor-blood pairs in overlap.

For blood RNA, unsorted whole blood served as the source, and germline DNA was extracted too. The CDR3 length is 20 residues. Trimming removed 3 bases from V and 3 bases from J; junction bases left unmatched: 16. Germline V gene sequence: CDR1 SEHNR, CDR2 FQNEAQ (reference sequence). Total RNA (roughly 540 ng) served as template for TCR beta cDNA synthesis primed by a constant-region primer. ARM-PCR was slightly modified, and three nested multiplex PCR rounds with it gave rise to the TCR beta libraries. It was with TRBV1-TRBV30 forward primers and a C-beta reverse primer that the first two PCR rounds were run, at roughly 9 cycles each. Via MiXCR, TCRdb re-called the multiplex PCR reads, giving one row per CDR3 protein. The table lists about 310,000 distinct CDR3 sequences, roughly three fifths of them singletons, with about 15% in the top ten. This clonotype has ten or more counts. Antigen unknown.

Sequenced input: peripheral blood. The V and J genes are TRBV7-9 and TRBJ2-7, with TRBD2 matching over 14 bases. The sequence was collected from a woman aged 25 to 39 with primary liver carcinoma and hepatitis B virus infection. The CDR3 is CASSFVRYGTSGSLIYEQYF. CDR3 in DNA: TGTGCCAGCAGCTTTGTAAGGTATGGGACTAGCGGGAGCCTGATCTACGAGCAGTACTTC.